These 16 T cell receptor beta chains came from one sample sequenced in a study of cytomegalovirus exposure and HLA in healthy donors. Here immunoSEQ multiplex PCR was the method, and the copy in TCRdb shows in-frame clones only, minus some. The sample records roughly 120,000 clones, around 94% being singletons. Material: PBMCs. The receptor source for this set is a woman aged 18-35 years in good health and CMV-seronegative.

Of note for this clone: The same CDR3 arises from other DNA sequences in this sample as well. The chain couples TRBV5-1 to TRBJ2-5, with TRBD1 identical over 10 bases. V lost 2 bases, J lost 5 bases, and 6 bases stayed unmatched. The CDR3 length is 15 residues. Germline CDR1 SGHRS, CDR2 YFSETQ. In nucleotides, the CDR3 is TGCGCCAGCAGCTTAACTGGGACAGGGGAGGAGACCCAGTACTTC. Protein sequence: CASSLTGTGEETQYF.

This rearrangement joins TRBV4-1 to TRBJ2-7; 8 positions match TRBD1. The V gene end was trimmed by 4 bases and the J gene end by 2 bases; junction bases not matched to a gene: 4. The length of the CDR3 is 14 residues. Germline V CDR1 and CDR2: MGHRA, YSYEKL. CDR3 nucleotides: TGCGCCAGCAGCCCAGGGGGCATAACCTACGAGCAGTACTTC. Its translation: CASSPGGITYEQYF.

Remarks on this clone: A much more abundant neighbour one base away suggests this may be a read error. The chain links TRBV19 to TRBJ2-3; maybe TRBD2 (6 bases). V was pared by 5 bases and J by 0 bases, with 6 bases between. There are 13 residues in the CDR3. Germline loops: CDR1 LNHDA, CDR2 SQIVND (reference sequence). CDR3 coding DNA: TGTGCCAGTAGTGGGACTAGCACAGATACGCAGTATTTT. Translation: CASSGTSTDTQYF.

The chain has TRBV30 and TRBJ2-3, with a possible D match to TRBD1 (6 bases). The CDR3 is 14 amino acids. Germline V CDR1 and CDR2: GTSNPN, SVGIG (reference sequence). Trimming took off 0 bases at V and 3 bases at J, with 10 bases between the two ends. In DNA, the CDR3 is TGTGCCTGGAGTGTTGGACAGCATACAGATACGCAGTATTTT. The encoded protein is CAWSVGQHTDTQYF.

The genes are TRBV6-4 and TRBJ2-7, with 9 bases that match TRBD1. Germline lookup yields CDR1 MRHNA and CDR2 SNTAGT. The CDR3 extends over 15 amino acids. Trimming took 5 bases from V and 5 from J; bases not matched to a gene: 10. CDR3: CASSNRDRVVNEQYF. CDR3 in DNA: TGTGCCAGCAGTAACCGGGACAGGGTCGTCAACGAGCAGTACTTC.

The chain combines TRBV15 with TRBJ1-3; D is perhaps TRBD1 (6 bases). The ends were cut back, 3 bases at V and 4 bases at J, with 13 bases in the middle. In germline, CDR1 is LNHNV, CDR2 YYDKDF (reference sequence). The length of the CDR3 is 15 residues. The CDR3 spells CATSSYTGTGNTIYF. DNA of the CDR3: TGTGCCACCAGCAGTTATACAGGGACGGGAAACACCATATATTTT.

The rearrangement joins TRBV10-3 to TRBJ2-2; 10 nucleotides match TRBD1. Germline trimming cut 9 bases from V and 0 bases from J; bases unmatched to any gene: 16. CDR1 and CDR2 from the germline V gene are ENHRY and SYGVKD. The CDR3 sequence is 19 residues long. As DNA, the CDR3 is TGTGCCATTAACGTAGGACAGGGGGTTGTGCCCACGAACACCGGGGAGCTGTTTTTT. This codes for CAINVGQGVVPTNTGELFF.

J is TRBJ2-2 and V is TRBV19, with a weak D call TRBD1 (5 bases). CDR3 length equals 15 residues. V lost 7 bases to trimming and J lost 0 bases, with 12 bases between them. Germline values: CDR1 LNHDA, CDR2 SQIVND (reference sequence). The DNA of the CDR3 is TGTGCCAGTACTGGGGTCAGGGCGAACACCGGGGAGCTGTTTTTT. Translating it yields CASTGVRANTGELFF.

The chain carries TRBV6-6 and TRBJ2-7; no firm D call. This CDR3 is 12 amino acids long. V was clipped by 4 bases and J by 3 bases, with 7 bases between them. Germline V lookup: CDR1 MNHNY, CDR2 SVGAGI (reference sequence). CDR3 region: CASSLTNYEQYF. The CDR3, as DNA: TGTGCCAGCAGTTTGACAAACTACGAGCAGTACTTC.

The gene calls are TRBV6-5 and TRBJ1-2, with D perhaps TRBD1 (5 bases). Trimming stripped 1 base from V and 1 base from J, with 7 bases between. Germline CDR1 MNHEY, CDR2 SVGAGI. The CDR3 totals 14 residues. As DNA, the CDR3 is TGTGCCAGCAGTTACTTCCAGGGTAACTATGGCTACACCTTC. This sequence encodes CASSYFQGNYGYTF.

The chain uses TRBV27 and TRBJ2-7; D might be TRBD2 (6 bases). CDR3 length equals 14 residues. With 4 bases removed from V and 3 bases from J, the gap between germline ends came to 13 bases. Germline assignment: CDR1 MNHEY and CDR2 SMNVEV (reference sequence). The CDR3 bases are TGTGCCAGCAGTTACCAGGGACTCCTCTACGAGCAGTACTTC. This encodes CASSYQGLLYEQYF.

The CDR3 region has the DNA TGTGCCAGTTCCCCGGGACAAGATAATGAAAAACTGTTTTTT. Amino acids: CASSPGQDNEKLFF. This rearrangement joins TRBV27 to TRBJ1-4, with D perhaps matching TRBD1 (6 bases). This CDR3 is 14 amino acids long. Germline V gene lookup returns CDR1 MNHEY and CDR2 SMNVEV (reference sequence). V lost 9 bases and J lost 4, with 15 bases in between.

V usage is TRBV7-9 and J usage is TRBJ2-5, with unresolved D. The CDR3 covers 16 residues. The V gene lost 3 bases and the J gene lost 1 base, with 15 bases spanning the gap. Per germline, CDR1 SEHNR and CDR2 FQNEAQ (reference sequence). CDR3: CASSFPSAAIQETQYF. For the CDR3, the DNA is TGTGCCAGCAGCTTCCCGTCGGCAGCGATCCAAGAGACCCAGTACTTC.

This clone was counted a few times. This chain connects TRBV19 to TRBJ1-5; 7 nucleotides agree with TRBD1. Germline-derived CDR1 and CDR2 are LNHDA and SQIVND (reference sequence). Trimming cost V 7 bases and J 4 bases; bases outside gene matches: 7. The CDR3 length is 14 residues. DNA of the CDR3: TGTGCCAGTAAAGGGACAGACAAAAATCAGCCCCAGCATTTT. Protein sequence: CASKGTDKNQPQHF.

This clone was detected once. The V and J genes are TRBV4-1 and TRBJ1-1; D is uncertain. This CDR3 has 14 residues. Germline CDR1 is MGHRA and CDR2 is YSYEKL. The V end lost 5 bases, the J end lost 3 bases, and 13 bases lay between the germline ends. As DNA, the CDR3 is TGCGCCAGCAGCGGAGGCAAAGGATACACTGAAGCTTTCTTT. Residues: CASSGGKGYTEAFF.

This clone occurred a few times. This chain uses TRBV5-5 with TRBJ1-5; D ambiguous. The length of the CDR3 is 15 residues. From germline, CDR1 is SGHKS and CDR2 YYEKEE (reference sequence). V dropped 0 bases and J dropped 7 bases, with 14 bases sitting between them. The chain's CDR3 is CASSLEPTTGQPQHF. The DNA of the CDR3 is TGTGCCAGCAGCTTGGAACCGACGACCGGGCAGCCCCAGCATTTT.